These 8 T cell receptor beta chains share one sample of origin, sequenced in a study of blood T cell repertoires in COVID-19. Method: immunoSEQ multiplex PCR; TCRdb's copy keeps in-frame clones and lacks some. Of about 170,000 clones listed, approximately 90% are singletons. The material sequenced was PBMCs or T cells enriched from blood (not recorded which). All receptors derive from a woman younger than 35 who had recovered from COVID-19.

The chain has TRBV6-6 and TRBJ2-3, with a tentative D call TRBD2 (5 bases). The V end was cut by 0 bases, the J end by 5 bases, with 12 bases between. This CDR3 has 15 residues. The germline V gene encodes CDR1 MNHNY and CDR2 SVGAGI (reference sequence). The CDR3 protein is CASSYSEVAGDTQYF. As DNA, the CDR3 is TGTGCCAGCAGTTACTCGGAGGTCGCAGGAGATACGCAGTATTTT.

The V and J genes are TRBV19 and TRBJ2-7, with 10 bases fitting TRBD1. Germline V gives CDR1 LNHDA, CDR2 SQIVND (reference sequence). The CDR3 consists of 14 residues. The ends lost 6 bases at V and 6 bases at J; junction bases unmatched: 8. The CDR3 loop is CASSPTGGASEQYF. The CDR3 region has the DNA TGTGCCAGTAGCCCGACAGGGGGCGCGTCCGAGCAGTACTTC.

This clone came up once. The chain has TRBV5-1 and TRBJ2-1; D remains unclear. This CDR3 has 16 amino acids. Germline CDR1 reads SGHRS; CDR2 reads YFSETQ. With 0 bases removed from V and 0 bases from J, the gap between germline ends came to 10 bases. CDR3 nucleotide sequence: TGCGCCAGCAGCTTGGCGCGGCCCAGCTCCTACAATGAGCAGTTCTTC. Translated: CASSLARPSSYNEQFF.

The rearrangement links TRBV20-1 to TRBJ2-7; 10 bases map to TRBD2. The V and J ends lost 3 bases and 3 bases, in that order; junction bases with no gene match: 23. The germline gives CDR1 DFQATT, CDR2 SNEGSKA (reference sequence). The CDR3 contains 20 residues. The CDR3 reads CSASSPKLAGFVAGGYEQYF. In DNA form, the CDR3 reads TGCAGTGCTAGTTCCCCCAAACTAGCGGGATTTGTCGCGGGCGGCTACGAGCAGTACTTC.

The chain joins TRBV10-1 to TRBJ2-7, with 9 bases that match TRBD2. V lost 6 bases to trimming and J lost 4 bases; unmatched junction nucleotides: 10. CDR1 is WNHNN and CDR2 is SYGVQD in the germline V gene (reference sequence). The CDR3 length is 15 residues. CDR3 bases: TGCGCCAGCAGACCTATCCCGGGACTAGCATACGAGCAGTACTTC. It specifies CASRPIPGLAYEQYF.

This clone has more than one count but fewer than ten. The chain uses TRBV24-1 and TRBJ2-1, with 8 bases aligning to TRBD1. The length of the CDR3 is 17 residues. Trimming cost V 4 bases and J 6 bases; bases outside gene matches: 13. Germline loops: CDR1 KGHDR, CDR2 SFDVKD. This CDR3 is CATSEGGWAGGLNEQFF. CDR3 DNA: TGTGCCACCAGTGAAGGTGGGTGGGCAGGGGGCCTCAATGAGCAGTTCTTC.

The rearrangement uses TRBV5-1 and TRBJ2-1, with 12 bases fitting TRBD2. The CDR3 is 17 residues long. Germline assignment: CDR1 SGHRS and CDR2 YFSETQ. The V gene end was trimmed by 0 bases and the J gene end by 1 base; junction bases not matched to a gene: 2. CDR3 DNA sequence: TGCGCCAGCAGCTTGGGGACTAGCGGGATTTCCTACAATGAGCAGTTCTTC. This sequence encodes CASSLGTSGISYNEQFF.

CDR3 nucleotide sequence: TGCGCCAGCAGCTTGGACGGGGACAGTGGCGACAATGAGCAGTTCTTC. Translation gives CASSLDGDSGDNEQFF. This chain links TRBV5-1 with TRBJ2-1, with TRBD1 matching 7 bases. CDR3 length: 16 residues. CDR1 is SGHRS, CDR2 YFSETQ, per germline. J gave up 5 bases and V 0 bases, and 8 bases lay outside the gene matches.